The 20 T cell receptor beta chains below were found in one sample sequenced in a study of blood T cells in healthy people across ages. The second PCR ran about 6 to 12 cycles with a sample-barcoded 5' primer and J-beta primers. TCRdb re-called the 5' RACE reads through MiXCR, storing one row per CDR3 protein. The repertoire includes approximately 1,000,000 distinct CDR3 sequences, 45% of them detected once, and approximately 17% sits in the top ten. Sequences were obtained from blood. The source of these receptors is a woman in her fifties or sixties in good health.

This clonotype was found once. This chain joins TRBV25-1 and TRBJ1-2; D might be TRBD1 (6 bases). This CDR3 spans 13 amino acids. Trimming removed 11 bases from V and 4 bases from J, with 17 bases in between. Per germline, CDR1 MGHDK and CDR2 SYGVNS. CDR3 protein: CAARDGQSYGYTF. CDR3 DNA: TGTGCCGCCAGAGACGGACAGAGCTATGGCTACACCTTC.

In its sample, this clonotype was seen a few times. V and J are TRBV5-1 and TRBJ1-6, with D possibly matching TRBD1 (5 bases). The ends were cut back, 4 bases at V and 10 bases at J, with 15 bases in the middle. The CDR3 runs 14 residues. Germline loops: CDR1 SGHRS, CDR2 YFSETQ. This chain's CDR3 is CASSNSGFDSPLHF. CDR3 sequence (DNA): TGCGCCAGCAGCAATTCAGGGTTTGACTCACCCCTCCACTTT.

This clonotype was seen repeatedly, ten times or more. J is TRBJ2-7 and V is TRBV3-1; TRBD1 might be the D (6 bases). The length of the CDR3 is 11 residues. V was trimmed by 6 bases and J by 12 bases, leaving 15 bases between them. Germline V gene lookup returns CDR1 LGHDT and CDR2 YNNKEL (reference sequence). In DNA form, the CDR3 reads TGTGCCAGCAGAGCCGCGGACAGCATGTACTTC. This translates into CASRAADSMYF.

The CDR3 is CSVEGLAGEGQDEQFF. The DNA for the CDR3 is TGCAGCGTTGAGGGGCTGGCGGGAGAGGGCCAGGATGAGCAGTTCTTC. The chain is built from TRBV29-1 and TRBJ2-7; 7 nucleotides match TRBD2. Judging by the DNA end, TRBJ2-1 fits better; the J call may be wrong. Per germline, CDR1 SQVTM and CDR2 ANQGSEA. The CDR3 spans 16 residues.

The rearrangement links TRBV5-1 to TRBJ2-1; D is possibly TRBD2 (6 bases). Germline CDR1 SGHRS, CDR2 YFSETQ. This CDR3 comprises 17 residues. The V end was cut by 3 bases, the J end by 10 bases, with 26 bases between. For the CDR3, the DNA is TGCGCCAGCAGCTGGGGGGTCCTAGCTGAAAGCGCAGGCGAGCAGTTCTTC. As protein: CASSWGVLAESAGEQFF.

This clonotype came up a few times. The V gene is TRBV5-1, the J gene TRBJ2-3, with 10 bases aligning to TRBD2. This CDR3 contains 16 residues. The germline V gene has CDR1 SGHRS and CDR2 YFSETQ. Unmatched junction bases numbered 5, after V lost 0 bases and J lost 4 bases. Here the CDR3 DNA reads TGCGCCAGCAGCTTGGTGGTAGCGGGAGGTGCAGATACGCAGTATTTT. Its protein product is CASSLVVAGGADTQYF.

This clonotype was seen many times. The chain combines TRBV5-1 with TRBJ2-3; 7 bases are a match to TRBD2. CDR3 length: 15 residues. Germline V gene data show CDR1 as SGHRS and CDR2 as YFSETQ. V lost 0 bases to trimming and J lost 4 bases; unmatched junction nucleotides: 5. For the CDR3, the DNA is TGCGCCAGCAGCTTGGGACAGCGGGACGCAGATACGCAGTATTTT. It encodes CASSLGQRDADTQYF.

On this clonotype: A junction end diverges from the germline sequence, so it may reflect a read error. The CDR3 coding sequence is TGCGCCAGCAGTACCGGACAGGGTAGTGGCTACACCTTC. It translates to CASSTGQGSGYTF. This chain connects TRBV6-6 to TRBJ1-2; 8 positions match TRBD1. Looked up from germline, CDR1 is MNHNY and CDR2 is SVGAGI (reference sequence). This CDR3 region has 13 residues.

The sample holds a few counts of this clonotype. A much larger clone lies one base from this, so it may be a read error. CDR3 nucleotides: TGCAGCGCCGCGGGCAGGGTCGGGGGGACCCAGTACTTC. Translating gives CSAAGRVGGTQYF. The chain uses TRBV29-1 and TRBJ2-5; weak D call: TRBD2 (6 bases). The V gene's germline CDR1 is SQVTM and CDR2 ANQGSEA. The V gene lost 7 bases and the J gene lost 7 bases, with 19 bases spanning the gap. This CDR3 comprises 13 residues. Full variable domain (rest looked up from reference TRBV29-1 and TRBJ2-5): SAVISQKPSRDICQRGTSLTIQCQVDSQVTMMFWYRQQPGQSLTLIATANQGSEATYESGFVIDKFPISRPNLTFSTLTVSNMSPEDSSIYLCSAAGRVGGTQYFGPGTRLLVL.

This clonotype appeared once. This chain joins TRBV29-1 and TRBJ2-3, with 9 bases fitting TRBD2. This CDR3 is built from 13 residues. Trimming took 5 bases from V and 5 from J; bases not matched to a gene: 5. From germline, CDR1 is SQVTM and CDR2 ANQGSEA. This CDR3 reads CSVLTSGRDTQYF. CDR3 nucleotide sequence: TGCAGCGTTTTGACTAGCGGAAGAGATACGCAGTATTTT.

The chain uses TRBV19 and TRBJ1-1; D unresolved. This CDR3 comprises 13 residues. The ends were cut back, 0 bases at V and 6 bases at J, with 8 bases in the middle. Per the germline V gene, CDR1 is LNHDA and CDR2 is SQIVND (reference sequence). In DNA form, the CDR3 reads TGTGCCAGTAGTATAGATAGAGCCTCTGAAGCTTTCTTT. As protein: CASSIDRASEAFF.

This clonotype was counted at least ten times. This chain connects TRBV10-2 to TRBJ2-1, with a weak D call TRBD2 (5 bases). The V end lost 10 bases, the J end lost 7 bases, and 20 bases lay between the germline ends. CDR1 and CDR2 from the germline V gene are WSHSY and SAAADI. The CDR3 sequence is 14 residues long. CDR3 protein: CATQDPLGGNEQFF. CDR3 sequence (DNA): TGCGCCACCCAAGACCCTCTCGGCGGGAATGAGCAGTTCTTC.

This clonotype was observed many times. The chain joins TRBV7-7 to TRBJ2-7, with 9 bases aligning to TRBD1. The CDR3 sequence is 14 residues long. Unmatched junction bases numbered 2, after V lost 2 bases and J lost 3 bases. The germline CDR1 and CDR2 sequences are SSHAT and FNYEAQ (reference sequence). The DNA for the CDR3 is TGTGCCAGCAGCTTAAGGACAGGGGACTACGAGCAGTACTTC. This translates into CASSLRTGDYEQYF.

This clonotype has a handful of counts. The chain recombines TRBV5-1 with TRBJ2-7, with D hard to call. Trimming took 4 bases from V and 2 from J, leaving 19 bases between them. The CDR3 is 16 residues long. From germline, CDR1 is SGHRS and CDR2 YFSETQ. The CDR3 region is CASSPIRVLTPYEQYF. CDR3 nucleotide sequence: TGCGCCAGCAGCCCCATTCGAGTTTTGACTCCCTACGAGCAGTACTTC.

The chain links TRBV4-1 to TRBJ1-2; 12 nucleotides align to TRBD1. The length of the CDR3 is 16 residues. With 4 bases clipped from V and 7 bases from J, the junction kept 10 bases outside the gene matches. Germline V gene sequence: CDR1 MGHRA, CDR2 YSYEKL. CDR3 sequence reads: CASSRGAGQGASGYTF. For the CDR3, the DNA is TGCGCCAGCAGCCGAGGAGCGGGACAGGGGGCATCTGGCTACACCTTC.

This clonotype appeared once. The V gene is TRBV20-1, the J gene TRBJ1-5, with 9 positions matching TRBD1. The germline gives CDR1 DFQATT, CDR2 SNEGSKA (reference sequence). This CDR3 region has 14 residues. J was trimmed by 6 bases and V by 0 bases; bases with no gene match: 3. For the CDR3, the DNA is TGCAGTGCTAGAGATCGGACAGGGGTTCAGCCCCAGCATTTT. It specifies CSARDRTGVQPQHF.

This rearrangement joins TRBV27 to TRBJ1-4; tentative D call: TRBD1 (6 bases). The CDR3 has 14 residues. The V end lost 4 bases, the J end lost 8 bases, and 14 bases lay between the germline ends. Looked up from germline, CDR1 is MNHEY and CDR2 is SMNVEV (reference sequence). CDR3: CASSSGHLGEKLFF. The CDR3 DNA follows: TGTGCCAGCAGTTCGGGACATTTGGGCGAAAAACTGTTTTTT.

Details on this clonotype: A much larger clone sits a single nucleotide away, making a read error possible. The CDR3 does not close with the conserved phenylalanine or tryptophan, likely indicating a read error. The CDR3 protein is CAISESAPGQGHEQYL. DNA of the CDR3: TGTGCCATCAGTGAGTCCGCCCCGGGACAGGGACACGAGCAGTACTTG. This chain connects TRBV10-3 to TRBJ2-5; 9 bases line up with TRBD1. The end of the DNA fits TRBJ2-7 better, so the J call may be wrong. CDR3 length: 16 amino acids. Per germline, CDR1 ENHRY and CDR2 SYGVKD.

The chain employs TRBV5-5 and TRBJ2-4, with 7 positions matching TRBD2. The J call may be wrong; the DNA end is better matched by TRBJ2-7. This CDR3 is built from 14 residues. Germline V gene lookup returns CDR1 SGHKS and CDR2 YYEKEE (reference sequence). The CDR3 sequence: CASSATGTNYEQYF. DNA for the CDR3: TGTGCCAGCAGCGCAACCGGGACTAACTACGAGCAGTACTTC.

This clonotype was observed a handful of times. The chain combines TRBV29-1 with TRBJ2-2, with D perhaps assigned TRBD1 or TRBD2 (5 bases each). The germline V gene has CDR1 SQVTM and CDR2 ANQGSEA. The CDR3 spans 13 residues. V was cut by 4 bases and J by 5 bases, with 11 bases left in between. The CDR3 DNA follows: TGCAGCGTTGTTGTCGGGGCAACCGGGGAGCTGTTTTTT. Protein sequence: CSVVVGATGELFF.